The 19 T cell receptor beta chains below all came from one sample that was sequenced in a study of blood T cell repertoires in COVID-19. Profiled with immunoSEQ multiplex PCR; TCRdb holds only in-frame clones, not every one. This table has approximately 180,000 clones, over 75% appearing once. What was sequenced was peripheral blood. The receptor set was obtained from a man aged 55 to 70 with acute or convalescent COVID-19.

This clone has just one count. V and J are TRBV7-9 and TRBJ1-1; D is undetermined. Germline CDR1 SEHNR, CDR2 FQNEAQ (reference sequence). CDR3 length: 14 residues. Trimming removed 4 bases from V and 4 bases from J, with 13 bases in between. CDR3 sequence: CASSSGAGLTEAFF. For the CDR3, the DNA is TGTGCCAGCAGCTCGGGAGCAGGACTCACTGAAGCTTTCTTT. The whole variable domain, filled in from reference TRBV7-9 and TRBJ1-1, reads DTGVSQNPRHKITKRGQNVTFRCDPISEHNRLYWYRQTLGQGPEFLTYFQNEAQLEKSRLLSDRFSAERPKGSFSTLEIQRTEQGDSAMYLCASSSGAGLTEAFFGQGTRLTVV.

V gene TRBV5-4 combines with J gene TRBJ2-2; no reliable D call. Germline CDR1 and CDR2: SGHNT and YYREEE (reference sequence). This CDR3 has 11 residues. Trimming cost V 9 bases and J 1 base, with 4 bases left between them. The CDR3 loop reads CATRNTGELFF. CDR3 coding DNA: TGTGCCACCCGGAACACCGGGGAGCTGTTTTTT. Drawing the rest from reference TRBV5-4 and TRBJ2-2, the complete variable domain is ETGVTQSPTHLIKTRGQQVTLRCSSQSGHNTVSWYQQALGQGPQFIFQYYREEENGRGNFPPRFSGLQFPNYSSELNVNALELDDSALYLCATRNTGELFFGEGSRLTVL.

In DNA form, the CDR3 reads TGTGCCAGCTCTGAAGCCGTGAACACCGGGGAGCTGTTTTTT. Its protein is CASSEAVNTGELFF. V and J are TRBV9 and TRBJ2-2; D gene uncertain. The CDR3 length is 14 residues. In germline, CDR1 is SGDLS, CDR2 YYNGEE. V shed 7 bases and J shed 1 base, with 11 bases lying between them.

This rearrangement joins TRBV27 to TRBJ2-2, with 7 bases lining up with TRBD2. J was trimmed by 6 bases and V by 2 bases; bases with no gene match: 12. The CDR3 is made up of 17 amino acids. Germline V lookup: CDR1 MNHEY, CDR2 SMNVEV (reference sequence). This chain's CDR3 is CASSLSLLAKGAGELFF. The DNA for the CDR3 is TGTGCCAGCAGTTTAAGTCTACTAGCGAAGGGCGCCGGGGAGCTGTTTTTT.

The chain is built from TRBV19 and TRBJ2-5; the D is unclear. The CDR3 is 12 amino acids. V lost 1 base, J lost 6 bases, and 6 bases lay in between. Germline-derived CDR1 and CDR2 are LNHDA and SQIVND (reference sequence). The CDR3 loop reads CASSIVGQTQYF. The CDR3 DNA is TGTGCCAGTAGTATAGTGGGCCAGACCCAGTACTTC.

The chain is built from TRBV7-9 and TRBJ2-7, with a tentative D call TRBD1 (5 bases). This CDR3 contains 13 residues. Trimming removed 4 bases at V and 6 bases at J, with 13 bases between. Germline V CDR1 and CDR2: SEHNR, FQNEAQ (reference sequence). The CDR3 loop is CASSSGSQGEQYF. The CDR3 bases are TGTGCCAGCAGCTCGGGCAGTCAGGGCGAGCAGTACTTC.

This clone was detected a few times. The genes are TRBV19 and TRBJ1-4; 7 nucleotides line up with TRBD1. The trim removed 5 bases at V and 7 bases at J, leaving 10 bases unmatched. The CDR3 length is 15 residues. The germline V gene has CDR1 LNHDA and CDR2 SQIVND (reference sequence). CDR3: CASSPRQGDTEKLFF. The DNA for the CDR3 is TGTGCCAGTAGTCCTCGACAGGGTGATACTGAAAAACTGTTTTTT.

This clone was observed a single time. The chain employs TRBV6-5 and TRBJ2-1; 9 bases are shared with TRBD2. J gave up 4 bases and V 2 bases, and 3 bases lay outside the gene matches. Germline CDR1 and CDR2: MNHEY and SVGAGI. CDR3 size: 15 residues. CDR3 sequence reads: CASSYLAGYYNEQFF. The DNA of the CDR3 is TGTGCCAGCAGTTACCTAGCGGGATATTACAATGAGCAGTTCTTC.

Here the CDR3 reads CATSRRTGTGGDEQYF. The CDR3, as DNA: TGTGCCACCAGCAGGAGGACCGGGACAGGGGGCGACGAGCAGTACTTC. This sequence joins TRBV15 and TRBJ2-7; TRBD1 matches 12 bases. The length of the CDR3 is 16 residues. The germline CDR1 and CDR2 sequences are LNHNV and YYDKDF (reference sequence). Trimming cost V 3 bases and J 5 bases; bases outside gene matches: 8.

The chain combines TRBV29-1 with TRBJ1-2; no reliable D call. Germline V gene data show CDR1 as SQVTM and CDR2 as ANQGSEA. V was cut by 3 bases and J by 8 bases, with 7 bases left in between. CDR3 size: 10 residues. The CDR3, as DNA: TGCAGCGTTGATCCGGTCGGCTACACCTTC. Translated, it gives CSVDPVGYTF.

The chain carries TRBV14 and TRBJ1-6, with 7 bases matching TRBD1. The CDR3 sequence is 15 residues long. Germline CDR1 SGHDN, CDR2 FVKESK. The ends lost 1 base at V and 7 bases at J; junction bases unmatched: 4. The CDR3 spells CASSQGQGMNSPLHF. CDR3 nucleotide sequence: TGTGCCAGCAGCCAAGGACAGGGAATGAATTCACCCCTCCACTTT.

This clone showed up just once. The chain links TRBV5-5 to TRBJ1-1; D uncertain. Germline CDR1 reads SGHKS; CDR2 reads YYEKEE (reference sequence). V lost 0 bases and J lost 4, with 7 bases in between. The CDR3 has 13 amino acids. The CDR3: CASSLGAGTEAFF. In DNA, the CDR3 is TGTGCCAGCAGCTTGGGAGCGGGCACTGAAGCTTTCTTT.

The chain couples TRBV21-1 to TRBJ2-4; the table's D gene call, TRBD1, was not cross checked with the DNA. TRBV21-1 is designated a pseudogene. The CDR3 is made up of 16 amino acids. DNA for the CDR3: TGTGCCAGCAGCAAAAAAGCAGCGACAGTTACAAACATTCAGTACTTC. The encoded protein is CASSKKAATVTNIQYF.

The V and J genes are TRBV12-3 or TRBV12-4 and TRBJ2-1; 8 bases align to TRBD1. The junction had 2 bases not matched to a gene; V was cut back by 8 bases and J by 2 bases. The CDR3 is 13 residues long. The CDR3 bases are TGTGCCAGCCGACAGGGGACCTACAATGAGCAGTTCTTC. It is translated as CASRQGTYNEQFF.

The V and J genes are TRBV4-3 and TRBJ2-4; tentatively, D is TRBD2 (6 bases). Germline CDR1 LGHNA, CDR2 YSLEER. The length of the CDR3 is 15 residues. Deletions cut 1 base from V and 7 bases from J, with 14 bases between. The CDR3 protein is CASSQGSGGGNIQYF. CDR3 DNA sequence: TGCGCCAGCAGCCAAGGTAGCGGTGGGGGGAACATTCAGTACTTC.

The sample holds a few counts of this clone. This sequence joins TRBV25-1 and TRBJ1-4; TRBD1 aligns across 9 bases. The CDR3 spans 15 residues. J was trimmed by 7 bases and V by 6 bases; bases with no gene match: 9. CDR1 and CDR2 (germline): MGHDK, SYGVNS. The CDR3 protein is CASRSWGTGPEKLFF. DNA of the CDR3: TGTGCCAGCAGATCGTGGGGGACAGGGCCTGAAAAACTGTTTTTT.

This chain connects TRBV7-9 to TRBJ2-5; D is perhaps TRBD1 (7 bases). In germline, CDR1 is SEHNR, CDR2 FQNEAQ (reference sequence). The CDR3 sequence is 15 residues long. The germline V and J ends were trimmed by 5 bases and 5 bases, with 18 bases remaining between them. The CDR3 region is CASSPRQGGTETQYF. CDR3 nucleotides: TGTGCCAGCAGCCCTCGCCAGGGGGGAACGGAGACCCAGTACTTC.

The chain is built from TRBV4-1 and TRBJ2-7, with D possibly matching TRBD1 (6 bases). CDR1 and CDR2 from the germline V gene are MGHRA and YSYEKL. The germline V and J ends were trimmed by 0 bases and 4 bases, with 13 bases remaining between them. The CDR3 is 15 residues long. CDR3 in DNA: TGCGCCAGCAGCCAAGACCGGGACACCCCTTACGAGCAGTACTTC. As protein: CASSQDRDTPYEQYF.

CDR3 in amino acids: CASSPPFGSSGANVLTF. CDR3 sequence (DNA): TGCGCCAGCAGCCCCCCCTTTGGGAGCTCTGGGGCCAACGTCCTGACTTTC. The rearrangement links TRBV5-1 to TRBJ2-6; perhaps TRBD2 as D (5 bases). This CDR3 contains 17 residues. Trimming pared 4 bases from V and 0 bases from J, leaving 14 bases between. Germline V gives CDR1 SGHRS, CDR2 YFSETQ.